These T cell receptor beta chains were read from a single sample in a study of early T cells in non-severe SARS-CoV-2 infection. TCRdb itself ran the 5' RACE reads through MiXCR, one entry per CDR3 protein. The table lists 63,000 or so distinct CDR3 sequences, 12% of them singletons. Sequenced material: whole blood. These receptor sequences come from an adult who was a healthcare worker with PCR-confirmed SARS-CoV-2 infection or an uninfected control (not recorded which). CDR3s include the opening cysteine and the closing phenylalanine or tryptophan. The order of the fields is CDR3 DNA, CDR3 protein, V gene, J gene, clone size, D gene. The D gene is left open where the match is weak. Clone sizes are given selectively: once, few, many, or a class where the clone is expanded.

CDR3nt: TGTGCCAGCAGCTTAGAAGTTTTGGCTTGGAGGGAAGCTTTCTTT
CDR3aa: CASSLEVLAWREAFF
v_gene: TRBV7-2
j_gene: TRBJ1-1
abundance: NA
d_gene: NA

CDR3nt: TGCGCCAGCAGCCCACCTAGCGGGGGGGTTGGGGATGAGCAGTTCTTC
CDR3aa: CASSPPSGGVGDEQFF
v_gene: TRBV4-1
j_gene: TRBJ2-1
abundance: many
d_gene: TRBD2

CDR3nt: TGTGCCAGCAGCCGGGGCCCCCCTATTGGCACTGAAGCTTTCTTT
CDR3aa: CASSRGPPIGTEAFF
v_gene: TRBV7-9
j_gene: TRBJ1-1
abundance: few
d_gene: NA

CDR3nt: TGTGCCAGCACTCCCAAGACTAGCGGGGGAAGGCAGTTCTTC
CDR3aa: CASTPKTSGGRQFF
v_gene: TRBV27
j_gene: TRBJ2-1
abundance: many
d_gene: TRBD2

CDR3nt: TGTGCCAGTAGTCAGGGGCGGAGGGAGACCCAGTACTTC
CDR3aa: CASSQGRRETQYF
v_gene: TRBV19
j_gene: TRBJ2-5
abundance: many
d_gene: NA

CDR3nt: TGTGCCAGCAGCCAATGGGCTAGCGATGAGCAGTTCTTC
CDR3aa: CASSQWASDEQFF
v_gene: TRBV14
j_gene: TRBJ2-1
abundance: NA
d_gene: NA

CDR3nt: TGTGCCAGCTTTACTAGCGGGGAATACAATGAGCAGTTCTTC
CDR3aa: CASFTSGEYNEQFF
v_gene: TRBV6-1
j_gene: TRBJ2-1
abundance: many
d_gene: TRBD2

CDR3nt: TGCAGCGTTGCGGGATCGAGCTCCTACAATGAGCAGTTCTTC
CDR3aa: CSVAGSSSYNEQFF
v_gene: TRBV29-1
j_gene: TRBJ2-1
abundance: many
d_gene: NA

CDR3nt: TGTGCCAGCAGTGAAGGGTCAGTGCGAGGAGAAAAACTGTTTTTT
CDR3aa: CASSEGSVRGEKLFF
v_gene: TRBV2
j_gene: TRBJ1-4
abundance: NA
d_gene: NA

CDR3nt: TGCAGCGTTGTCTTTCCGGGGACGGCTGGCTACACCTTC
CDR3aa: CSVVFPGTAGYTF
v_gene: TRBV29-1
j_gene: TRBJ1-2
abundance: many
d_gene: NA

CDR3nt: TGTGCCAGCTCACCCCCGGGACAACTGGAGACCCAGTACTTC
CDR3aa: CASSPPGQLETQYF
v_gene: TRBV18
j_gene: TRBJ2-5
abundance: many
d_gene: NA

CDR3nt: TGTGCCAGCAGTTTAATTGGCCGGACGATTTACGAGCAGTACTTC
CDR3aa: CASSLIGRTIYEQYF
v_gene: TRBV27
j_gene: TRBJ2-7
abundance: many
d_gene: NA

CDR3nt: TGCAGCGTCTCCAGGCAGGGGGTGAGAGATACGCAGTATTTT
CDR3aa: CSVSRQGVRDTQYF
v_gene: TRBV29-1
j_gene: TRBJ2-3
abundance: many
d_gene: TRBD1

CDR3nt: TGTGCCAGCAGGAAAACTAGCGGGAGTAACTATGAGCAGTTCTTC
CDR3aa: CASRKTSGSNYEQFF
v_gene: TRBV2
j_gene: TRBJ2-1
abundance: many
d_gene: TRBD2

CDR3nt: TGTGCCAGCAGCTTAGCACTCCGGCAGGGTGTGGGAGGCCGGGGGTACAATGAGCAGTTCTTC
CDR3aa: CASSLALRQGVGGRGYNEQFF
v_gene: TRBV7-6
j_gene: TRBJ2-1
abundance: few
d_gene: NA

CDR3nt: TGTGCCTCACGGTGGGGCAATGGCTACACCTTC
CDR3aa: CASRWGNGYTF
v_gene: TRBV19
j_gene: TRBJ1-2
abundance: NA
d_gene: NA

CDR3nt: TGTGCCAGCAGCTTATCAAGGACCTCCGATCTTGGGCGTTTGTTTTTT
CDR3aa: CASSLSRTSDLGRLFF
v_gene: TRBV7-9
j_gene: TRBJ1-4
abundance: many
d_gene: NA

CDR3nt: TGCGCCAGCAGCCAGGACCTACAGGGGCGAACTGAAGCTTTCTTT
CDR3aa: CASSQDLQGRTEAFF
v_gene: TRBV4-1
j_gene: TRBJ1-1
abundance: many
d_gene: TRBD1

CDR3nt: TGCAGTGCTTCCAGTGGGGTTTCCGATACGCAGTATTTT
CDR3aa: CSASSGVSDTQYF
v_gene: TRBV20-1
j_gene: TRBJ2-3
abundance: NA
d_gene: NA

CDR3nt: TGCGCCAGCAGCCTGGGACAATTAGAGACCCAGTACTTC
CDR3aa: CASSLGQLETQYF
v_gene: TRBV4-1
j_gene: TRBJ2-5
abundance: NA
d_gene: NA

CDR3nt: TGTGCCAGCAGTTCACCCGGACAGGGCTACGGGGGGTTAAACACTGAAGCTTTCTTT
CDR3aa: CASSSPGQGYGGLNTEAFF
v_gene: TRBV6-5
j_gene: TRBJ1-1
abundance: few
d_gene: TRBD1

CDR3nt: TGCGCCAGCAGCCTAGGAGGGGGTGATCAGCCCCAGCATTTT
CDR3aa: CASSLGGGDQPQHF
v_gene: TRBV4-1
j_gene: TRBJ1-5
abundance: NA
d_gene: NA

CDR3nt: TGTGCCAGCAGCCCGGGACAGGTGAAGGAGACCCAGTACTTC
CDR3aa: CASSPGQVKETQYF
v_gene: TRBV7-9
j_gene: TRBJ2-5
abundance: NA
d_gene: TRBD1

CDR3nt: TGTGCCAGCAGTTACGGGACTAGCGGAAGCAATGAGCAGTTCTTC
CDR3aa: CASSYGTSGSNEQFF
v_gene: TRBV6-2/TRBV6-3
j_gene: TRBJ2-1
abundance: many
d_gene: TRBD2

CDR3nt: TGTGCCACCAGTGATCGACTAGCGGGGGGGCCAGATACGCAGTATTTT
CDR3aa: CATSDRLAGGPDTQYF
v_gene: TRBV24-1
j_gene: TRBJ2-3
abundance: few
d_gene: TRBD2

CDR3nt: TGTGCCAGCAGCCACCGGCAGGGTGACGGCTACACCTTC
CDR3aa: CASSHRQGDGYTF
v_gene: TRBV3-1
j_gene: TRBJ1-2
abundance: NA
d_gene: NA

CDR3nt: TGTGCCAGCAGCCTAGGGACAGGGCGGACTGAAGCTTTCTTT
CDR3aa: CASSLGTGRTEAFF
v_gene: TRBV11-1
j_gene: TRBJ1-1
abundance: many
d_gene: TRBD1

CDR3nt: TGCGCCAGCAGCTTTCAAAGACAGGGGGCGAAGAAAGTAGGGATCTCCTACAATGAGCAGTTCTTC
CDR3aa: CASSFQRQGAKKVGISYNEQFF
v_gene: TRBV5-1
j_gene: TRBJ2-1
abundance: NA
d_gene: TRBD1

CDR3nt: TGTGCCAGCAGCCCAAGCTCTGGGGCCAACGTCCTGACTTTC
CDR3aa: CASSPSSGANVLTF
v_gene: TRBV11-2
j_gene: TRBJ2-6
abundance: NA
d_gene: NA

CDR3nt: TGTGCCAGCAGTGAGACAGGGCGGAGAGGCGGGGAGCTGTTTTTT
CDR3aa: CASSETGRRGGELFF
v_gene: TRBV6-1
j_gene: TRBJ2-2
abundance: once
d_gene: TRBD1

CDR3nt: TGCGCCAGCAGTGAGTCGATTCGGGTGCAGCTGTTTTTT
CDR3aa: CASSESIRVQLFF
v_gene: TRBV10-2
j_gene: TRBJ1-4
abundance: few
d_gene: NA

CDR3nt: TGTGCCAGCAGCTTAGAACGCAATCAGCCCCAGCATTTT
CDR3aa: CASSLERNQPQHF
v_gene: TRBV7-2
j_gene: TRBJ1-5
abundance: many
d_gene: NA

CDR3nt: TGTGCCAGCTCACTGCAGGGCAGGGGCAAAGGCTACACCTTC
CDR3aa: CASSLQGRGKGYTF
v_gene: TRBV18
j_gene: TRBJ1-2
abundance: few
d_gene: NA

CDR3nt: TGTGCCAGCAGCTTACTAGCGGGAATCACAGATACGCAGTATTTT
CDR3aa: CASSLLAGITDTQYF
v_gene: TRBV7-9
j_gene: TRBJ2-3
abundance: few
d_gene: TRBD2

CDR3nt: TGTGCTAGTGGTTTGGGACAGTCTTCTGAAAAACTGTTTTTT
CDR3aa: CASGLGQSSEKLFF
v_gene: TRBV12-5
j_gene: TRBJ1-4
abundance: few
d_gene: NA

CDR3nt: TGTGCCAGCAGTGCCTATCATGGACAGGGGCAGAACACTGAAGCTTTCTTT
CDR3aa: CASSAYHGQGQNTEAFF
v_gene: TRBV12-3/TRBV12-4
j_gene: TRBJ1-1
abundance: many
d_gene: TRBD1

CDR3nt: TGTGCCAGTAGTATCTACAGTACCCTGAACACTGAAGCTTTCTTT
CDR3aa: CASSIYSTLNTEAFF
v_gene: TRBV19
j_gene: TRBJ1-1
abundance: NA
d_gene: NA

CDR3nt: TGTGCCAGCAGCTTGACAGCGCAAGAGACCCAGTACTTC
CDR3aa: CASSLTAQETQYF
v_gene: TRBV5-4
j_gene: TRBJ2-5
abundance: many
d_gene: NA

CDR3nt: TGTGCCAGTCACCGGGACACAGATACGCAGTATTTT
CDR3aa: CASHRDTDTQYF
v_gene: TRBV6-6
j_gene: TRBJ2-3
abundance: NA
d_gene: NA

CDR3nt: TGTGCCAGCAGCTCTCGACGGACCTATGGCTACACCTTC
CDR3aa: CASSSRRTYGYTF
v_gene: TRBV7-2
j_gene: TRBJ1-2
abundance: few
d_gene: NA

CDR3nt: TGTGCCAGCAGTTACCTCCGGGACAGGGTAGTGTATGAGCAGTTCTTC
CDR3aa: CASSYLRDRVVYEQFF
v_gene: TRBV6-2/TRBV6-3
j_gene: TRBJ2-1
abundance: few
d_gene: TRBD1

CDR3nt: TGCAGCGTTGATTCGGGGTCCTACGAGCAGTACTTC
CDR3aa: CSVDSGSYEQYF
v_gene: TRBV29-1
j_gene: TRBJ2-7
abundance: NA
d_gene: NA

CDR3nt: TGTGCCAGCAGCGTAGAATTTCTTGAGGCTGCCAACACCGGGGAGCTGTTTTTT
CDR3aa: CASSVEFLEAANTGELFF
v_gene: TRBV9
j_gene: TRBJ2-2
abundance: NA
d_gene: NA

CDR3nt: TGTGCCAGCAGCCCACAGGGTTGGGATGAGCAGTCCTTC
CDR3aa: CASSPQGWDEQSF
v_gene: TRBV13
j_gene: TRBJ2-1
abundance: NA
d_gene: NA

CDR3nt: TGCAGTGCTAGCCCAGCGGGAGAGAAATACAATGAGCAGTTCTTC
CDR3aa: CSASPAGEKYNEQFF
v_gene: TRBV20-1
j_gene: TRBJ2-1
abundance: NA
d_gene: TRBD2

CDR3nt: TGTGCCAGCAGCTTTATCTTCGAGCAGTACTTC
CDR3aa: CASSFIFEQYF
v_gene: TRBV11-2
j_gene: TRBJ2-7
abundance: many
d_gene: NA

CDR3nt: TGTGCCAGCAGCTTAGGGACGGAAGCTTATGGCTACACCTTC
CDR3aa: CASSLGTEAYGYTF
v_gene: TRBV7-2
j_gene: TRBJ1-2
abundance: NA
d_gene: NA

CDR3nt: TGCAGCGTAGCTCAGGGAACTGGCCAGCCCCAGCATTTT
CDR3aa: CSVAQGTGQPQHF
v_gene: TRBV29-1
j_gene: TRBJ1-5
abundance: NA
d_gene: NA

CDR3nt: TGTGCCAGCAGCGCCAAGGTTTTGGTCACCTATAATTCACCCCCCCACTTT
CDR3aa: CASSAKVLVTYNSPPHF
v_gene: TRBV9
j_gene: TRBJ1-6
abundance: few
d_gene: NA

CDR3nt: TGTGCCAGCAGGCCTACAGGGGGCTCTTTGAGTGAGCAGTTCTTC
CDR3aa: CASRPTGGSLSEQFF
v_gene: TRBV7-6
j_gene: TRBJ2-1
abundance: few
d_gene: TRBD1

CDR3nt: TGCAGTGCTAGGACTAGCGGGGGGACAATCTCCTACAATGAGCAGTTCTTC
CDR3aa: CSARTSGGTISYNEQFF
v_gene: TRBV20-1
j_gene: TRBJ2-1
abundance: many
d_gene: TRBD2

CDR3nt: TGCGCCAGCAGCACCGGACAGCGGAAGCAGTTCTTC
CDR3aa: CASSTGQRKQFF
v_gene: TRBV5-1
j_gene: TRBJ2-1
abundance: many
d_gene: NA

CDR3nt: TGCAGTGCTAGTCGGGGGGAGTTCCCCTACGAGCAGTACTTC
CDR3aa: CSASRGEFPYEQYF
v_gene: TRBV20-1
j_gene: TRBJ2-7
abundance: few
d_gene: TRBD2